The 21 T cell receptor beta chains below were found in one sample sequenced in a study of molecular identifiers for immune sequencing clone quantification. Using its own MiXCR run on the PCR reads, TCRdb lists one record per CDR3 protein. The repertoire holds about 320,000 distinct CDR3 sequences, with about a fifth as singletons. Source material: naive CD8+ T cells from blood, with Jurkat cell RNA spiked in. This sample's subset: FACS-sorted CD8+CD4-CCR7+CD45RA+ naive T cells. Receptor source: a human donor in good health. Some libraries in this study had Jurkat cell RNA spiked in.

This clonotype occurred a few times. The CDR3 protein is CASSPEDGRLNTEAFF. The CDR3 DNA reads TGTGCCAGCAGTCCTGAGGACGGCCGGTTGAACACTGAAGCTTTCTTT. The V gene is TRBV27, the J gene TRBJ1-1; D call uncertain. The CDR3 loop spans 16 amino acids. Trimming shortened V by 5 bases and J by 0 bases, and 16 bases separated the two germline ends. Germline CDR1 MNHEY, CDR2 SMNVEV (reference sequence).

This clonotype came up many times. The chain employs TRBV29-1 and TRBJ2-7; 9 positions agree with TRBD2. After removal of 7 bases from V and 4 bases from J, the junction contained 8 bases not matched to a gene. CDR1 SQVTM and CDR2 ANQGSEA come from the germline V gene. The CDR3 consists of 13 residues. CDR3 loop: CSAGSGRLYEQYF. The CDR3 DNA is TGCAGCGCCGGTAGCGGGAGACTGTACGAGCAGTACTTC.

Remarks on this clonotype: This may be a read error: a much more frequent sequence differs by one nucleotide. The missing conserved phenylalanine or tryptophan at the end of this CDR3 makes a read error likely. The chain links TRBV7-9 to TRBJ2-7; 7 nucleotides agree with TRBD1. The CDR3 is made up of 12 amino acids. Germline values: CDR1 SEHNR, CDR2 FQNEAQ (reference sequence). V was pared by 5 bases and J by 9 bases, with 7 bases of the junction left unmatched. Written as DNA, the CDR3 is TGTGCCAGCAGCGGCATCTCAGGGGGGCAGTACCTC. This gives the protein CASSGISGGQYL.

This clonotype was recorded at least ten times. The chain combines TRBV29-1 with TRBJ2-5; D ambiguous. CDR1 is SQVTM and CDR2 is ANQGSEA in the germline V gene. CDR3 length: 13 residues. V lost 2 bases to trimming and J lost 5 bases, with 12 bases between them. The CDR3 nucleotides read TGCAGCGTTGAAAGGTCAGCACGGGAGACCCAGTACTTC. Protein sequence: CSVERSARETQYF. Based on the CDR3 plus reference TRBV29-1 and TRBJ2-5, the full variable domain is SAVISQKPSRDICQRGTSLTIQCQVDSQVTMMFWYRQQPGQSLTLIATANQGSEATYESGFVIDKFPISRPNLTFSTLTVSNMSPEDSSIYLCSVERSARETQYFGPGTRLLVL.

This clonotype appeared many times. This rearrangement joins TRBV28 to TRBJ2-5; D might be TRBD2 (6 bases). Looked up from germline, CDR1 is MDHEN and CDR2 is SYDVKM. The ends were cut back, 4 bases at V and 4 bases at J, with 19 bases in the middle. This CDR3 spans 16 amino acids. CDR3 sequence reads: CASSSSFSLEGETQYF. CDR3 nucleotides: TGTGCCAGCAGTTCGTCTTTTTCCTTGGAGGGAGAGACCCAGTACTTC.

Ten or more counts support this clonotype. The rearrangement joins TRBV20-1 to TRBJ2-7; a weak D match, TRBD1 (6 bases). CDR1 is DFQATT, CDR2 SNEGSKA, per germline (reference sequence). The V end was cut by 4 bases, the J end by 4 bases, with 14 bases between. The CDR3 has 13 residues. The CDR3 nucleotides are TGCAGTGCTACACACAGGGCGAGGTACGAGCAGTACTTC. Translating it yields CSATHRARYEQYF.

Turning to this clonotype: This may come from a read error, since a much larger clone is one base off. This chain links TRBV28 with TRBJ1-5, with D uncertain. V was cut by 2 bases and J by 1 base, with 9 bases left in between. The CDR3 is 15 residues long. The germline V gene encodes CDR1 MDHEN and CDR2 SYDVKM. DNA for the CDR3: TGTGCCAGCAGTTTAAAGACCACCAGCAATCAGCCCCAGCATTTT. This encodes CASSLKTTSNQPQHF.

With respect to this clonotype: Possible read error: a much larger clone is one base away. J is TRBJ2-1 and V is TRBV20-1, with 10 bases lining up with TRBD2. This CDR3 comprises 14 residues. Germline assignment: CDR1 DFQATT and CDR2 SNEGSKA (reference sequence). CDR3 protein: CSARAGTSADEQSF. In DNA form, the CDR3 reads TGCAGTGCTAGAGCCGGGACTAGCGCCGATGAGCAGTCCTTC.

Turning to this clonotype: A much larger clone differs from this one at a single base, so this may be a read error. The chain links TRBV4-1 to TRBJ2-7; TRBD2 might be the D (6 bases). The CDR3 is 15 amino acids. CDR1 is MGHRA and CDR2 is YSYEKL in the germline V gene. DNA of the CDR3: TGCGCCAGCAGCCAAGAGGAGGGCCAGCAATACGGGCAGTACTTC. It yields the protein CASSQEEGQQYGQYF.

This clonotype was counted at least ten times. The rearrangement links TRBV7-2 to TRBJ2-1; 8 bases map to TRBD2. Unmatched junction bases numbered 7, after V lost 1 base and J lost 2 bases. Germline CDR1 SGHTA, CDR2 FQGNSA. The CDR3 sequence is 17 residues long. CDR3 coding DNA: TGTGCCAGCAGCTTAGAGACCCTAGCGGGCCCCTACAATGAGCAGTTCTTC. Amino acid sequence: CASSLETLAGPYNEQFF.

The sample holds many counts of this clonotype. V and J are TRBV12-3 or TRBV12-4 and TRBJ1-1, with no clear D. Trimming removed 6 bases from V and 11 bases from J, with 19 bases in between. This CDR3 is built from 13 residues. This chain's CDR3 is CASSPAPSGVAFF. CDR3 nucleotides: TGTGCCAGCAGCCCGGCCCCATCTGGAGTGGCTTTCTTT.

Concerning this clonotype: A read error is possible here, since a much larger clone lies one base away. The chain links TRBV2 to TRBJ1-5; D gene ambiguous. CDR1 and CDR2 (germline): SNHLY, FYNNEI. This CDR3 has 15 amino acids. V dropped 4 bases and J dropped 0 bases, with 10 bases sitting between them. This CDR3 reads CASSGADYSNQPQHF. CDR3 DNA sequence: TGTGCCAGCAGTGGTGCTGATTATAGCAATCAGCCCCAGCATTTT.

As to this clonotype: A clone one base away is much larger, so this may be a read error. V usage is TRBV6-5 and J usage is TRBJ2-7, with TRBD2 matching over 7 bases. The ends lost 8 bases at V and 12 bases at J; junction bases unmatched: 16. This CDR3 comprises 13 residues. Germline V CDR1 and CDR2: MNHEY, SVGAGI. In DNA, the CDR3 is TGTGCCAGCGGTACTGCTCGTAGCGGGTCGCGGTACTTC. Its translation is CASGTARSGSRYF.

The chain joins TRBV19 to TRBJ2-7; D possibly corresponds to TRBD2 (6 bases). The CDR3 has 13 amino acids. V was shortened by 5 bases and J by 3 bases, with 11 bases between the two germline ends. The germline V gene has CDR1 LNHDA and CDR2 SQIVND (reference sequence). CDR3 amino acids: CASSWGVNYEQYF. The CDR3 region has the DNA TGTGCCAGTAGTTGGGGGGTTAACTACGAGCAGTACTTC.

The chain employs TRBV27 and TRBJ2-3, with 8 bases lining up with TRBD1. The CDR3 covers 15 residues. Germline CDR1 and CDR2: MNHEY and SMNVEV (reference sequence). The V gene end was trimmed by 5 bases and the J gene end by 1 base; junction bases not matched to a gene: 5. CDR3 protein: CASSPGTGRTDTQYF. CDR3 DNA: TGTGCCAGCAGTCCAGGGACAGGTCGCACAGATACGCAGTATTTT.

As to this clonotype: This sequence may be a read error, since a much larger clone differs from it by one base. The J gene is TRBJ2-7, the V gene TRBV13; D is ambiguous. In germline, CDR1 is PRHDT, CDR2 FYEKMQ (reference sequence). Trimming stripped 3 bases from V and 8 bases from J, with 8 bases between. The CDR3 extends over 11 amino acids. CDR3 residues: CASSFVGKQYF. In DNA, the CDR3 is TGTGCCAGCAGCTTTGTTGGCAAGCAGTACTTC.

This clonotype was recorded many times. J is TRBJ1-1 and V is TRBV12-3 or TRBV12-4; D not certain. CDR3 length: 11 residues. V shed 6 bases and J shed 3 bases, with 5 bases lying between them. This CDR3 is CASSRDTEAFF. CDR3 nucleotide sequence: TGTGCCAGCAGCCGGGACACTGAAGCTTTCTTT.

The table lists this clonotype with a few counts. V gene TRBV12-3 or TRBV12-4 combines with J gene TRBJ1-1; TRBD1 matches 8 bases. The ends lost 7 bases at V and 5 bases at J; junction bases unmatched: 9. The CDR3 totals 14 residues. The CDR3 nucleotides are TGTGCCAGCAATCCCGGCAGGGGGCTTACTGAAGCTTTCTTT. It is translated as CASNPGRGLTEAFF.

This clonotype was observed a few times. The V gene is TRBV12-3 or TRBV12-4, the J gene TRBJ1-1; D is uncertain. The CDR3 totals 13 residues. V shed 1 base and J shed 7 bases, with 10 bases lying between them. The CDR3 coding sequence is TGTGCCAGCAGTTTAGTGGCATCCTATGAAGCTTTCTTT. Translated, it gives CASSLVASYEAFF.

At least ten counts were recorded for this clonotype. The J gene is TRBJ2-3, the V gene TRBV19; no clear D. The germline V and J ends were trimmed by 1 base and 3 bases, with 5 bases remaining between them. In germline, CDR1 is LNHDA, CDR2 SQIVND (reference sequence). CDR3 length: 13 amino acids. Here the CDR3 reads CASSIAKTDTQYF. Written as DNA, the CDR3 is TGTGCCAGTAGTATAGCTAAGACAGATACGCAGTATTTT.

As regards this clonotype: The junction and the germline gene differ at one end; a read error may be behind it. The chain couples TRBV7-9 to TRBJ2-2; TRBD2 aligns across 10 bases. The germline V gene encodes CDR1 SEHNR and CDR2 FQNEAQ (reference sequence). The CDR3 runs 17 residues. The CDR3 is CAGSPFGAGGLAGELFF. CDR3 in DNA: TGTGCCGGCAGCCCCTTCGGAGCGGGGGGGCTTGCCGGGGAGCTGTTTTTT.